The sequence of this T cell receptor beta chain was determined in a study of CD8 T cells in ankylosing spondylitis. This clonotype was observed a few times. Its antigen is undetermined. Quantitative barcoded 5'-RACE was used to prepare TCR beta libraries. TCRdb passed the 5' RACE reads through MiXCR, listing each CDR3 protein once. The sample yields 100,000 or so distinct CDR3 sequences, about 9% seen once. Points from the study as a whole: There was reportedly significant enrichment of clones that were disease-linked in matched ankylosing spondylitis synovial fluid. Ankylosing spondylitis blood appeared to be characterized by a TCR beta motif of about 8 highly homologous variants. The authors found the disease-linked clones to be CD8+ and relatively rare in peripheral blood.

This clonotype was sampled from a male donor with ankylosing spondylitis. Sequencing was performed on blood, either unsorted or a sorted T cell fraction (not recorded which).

CDR3 nucleotides: TGTGCCAGCACCTCACAGGACAGGGTTGGGTATGGCTACACCTTC. Protein product: CASTSQDRVGYGYTF. This chain connects TRBV6-1 to TRBJ1-2; TRBD1 aligns across 8 bases. Germline V gene data show CDR1 as MNHNS and CDR2 as SASEGT. The CDR3 runs 15 residues. The trim removed 7 bases at V and 5 bases at J, leaving 12 bases unmatched.